This record concerns one T cell receptor beta chain sequence. TCRdb's copy holds only in-frame clones and misses some; the assay was immunoSEQ multiplex PCR. This table holds roughly 150,000 clones, approximately 95% found once. This sample is part of a study of T cell responses to AZD1222 COVID-19 vaccine. J was trimmed by 5 bases and V by 8 bases; bases with no gene match: 16. In germline, CDR1 is SGHAT, CDR2 FQNNGV. This CDR3 has 16 amino acids. Sequencing used peripheral blood, obtained 28 days after the second AZD1222 dose. The chain uses TRBV11-2 and TRBJ2-5; TRBD1 matches 8 bases. This sequence originates from an adult who received the AZD1222 COVID-19 vaccine. This CDR3 is CASERQGRGLVETQYF. DNA of the CDR3: TGTGCCAGCGAAAGACAGGGGAGAGGACTGGTGGAGACCCAGTACTTC.